This T cell receptor (beta chain) was retrieved from a study of blood T cell repertoires in COVID-19. CDR3 length: 13 amino acids. Germline CDR1 MNHEY, CDR2 SVGEGT. V was trimmed by 0 bases and J by 3 bases, leaving 6 bases between them. Adults between roughly 18 and 89 years of age took part from about two dozen US areas. In the authors' workflow: Amplifying reference gene primers gave estimates of nucleated cell counts. Sequencing used immunoSEQ multiplex PCR; TCRdb keeps in-frame clones, though not all of them. D and trimming come from the DNA, and the V and J calls and clone size come from that table. There are about 190,000 clones in the sample; more than 75% occur only once, and around 6% lies in the top ten.

The chain recombines TRBV6-2 or TRBV6-3 with TRBJ2-7; no definite D call. The TCR sequence derives from a man aged 35-49 years with acute COVID-19. The sample consisted of PBMCs or T cells enriched from blood (not recorded which). CDR3 sequence reads: CASSYSGSYEQYF. DNA for the CDR3: TGTGCCAGCAGTTACTCGGGCAGCTACGAGCAGTACTTC.